Listed below are T cell receptor beta chains from one sample, sequenced in a study of breast tumors, draining lymph nodes, adjacent tissues. TCRdb re-called the multiplex PCR reads through MiXCR, storing one row per CDR3 protein. The table has roughly 220,000 distinct CDR3 sequences, nearly 35% seen once; the top ten hold under 4.5%. Specimen: axillary lymph node tissue. The receptor set was obtained from a female donor with breast cancer. Some clones in this sample may be carry-over from other donors' samples. CDR3s include the opening cysteine and the closing phenylalanine or tryptophan. Each record gives: J gene, D gene, clone size, V gene, CDR3 protein, CDR3 DNA. The D gene is left open where the match is weak. Expanded clones get a size class; other rows say once, few or many, or leave the size out.

>TRBJ1-4|-|many|TRBV5-1
CASSLGARTATNEKLFF
TGCGCCAGCAGCTTGGGGGCTAGGACTGCAACTAATGAAAAACTGTTTTTT
>TRBJ1-2|TRBD1|many|TRBV5-6
CASSLYGTVGDYGYTF
TGTGCCAGCAGCCTATACGGGACAGTAGGTGACTATGGCTACACCTTC
>TRBJ1-6|-|once|TRBV2
CASSEWALHNSPLHF
TGTGCCAGCAGCGAATGGGCCCTGCATAATTCACCCCTCCACTTT
>TRBJ2-6|-|-|TRBV6-6
CASSYSVSGANVLTF
TGTGCCAGCAGTTACTCGGTCTCTGGGGCCAACGTCCTGACTTTC
>TRBJ2-1|TRBD2|many|TRBV7-9
CASSGLAGSREQFF
TGTGCCAGCAGCGGGCTAGCGGGGTCCAGGGAGCAGTTCTTC
>TRBJ1-6|-|few|TRBV12-3/TRBV12-4
CASKAGLLLISPLHF
TGTGCCAGCAAAGCCGGGCTTCTACTCATTTCACCCCTCCACTTT
>TRBJ2-2|-|-|TRBV24-1
CARGPNTGELFF
TGTGCCCGGGGACCGAACACCGGGGAGCTGTTTTTT
>TRBJ1-3|-|-|TRBV6-1
CASSCQGSGNTIYF
TGTGCCAGCAGTTGTCAGGGCTCTGGAAACACCATATATTTT
>TRBJ2-2|TRBD2|many|TRBV7-3
CASSRSGVNTGELFF
TGTGCCAGCAGCCGCAGCGGGGTAAACACCGGGGAGCTGTTTTTT
>TRBJ2-2|-|many|TRBV9
CASSVAVTVANTGELFF
TGTGCCAGCAGCGTAGCTGTAACAGTCGCGAACACCGGGGAGCTGTTTTTT
>TRBJ1-5|TRBD1|-|TRBV24-1
CATSDATGGSRPQHF
TGTGCCACCAGTGATGCGACAGGGGGCTCTCGGCCCCAGCATTTT
>TRBJ1-4|TRBD1|many|TRBV6-2/TRBV6-3
CASSFGQGLFF
TGTGCCAGCAGTTTCGGACAGGGACTGTTTTTT
>TRBJ1-5|TRBD1|-|TRBV2
CASSDRDSYQPQHF
TGTGCCAGCAGTGATAGGGACAGTTATCAGCCCCAGCATTTT
>TRBJ2-7|-|many|TRBV9
CASSLGEEQYF
TGTGCCAGCAGCCTAGGAGAGGAGCAGTACTTC
>TRBJ2-7|TRBD1|-|TRBV3-1
CASSQGGQGSYEQYF
TGTGCCAGCAGCCAAGGGGGACAGGGTAGTTACGAGCAGTACTTC
>TRBJ2-3|-|-|TRBV29-1
CSVGGSFTDTQYF
TGCAGCGTAGGTGGGTCGTTCACAGATACGCAGTATTTT
>TRBJ1-3|-|many|TRBV30
CAWSAGLRNTIYF
TGTGCCTGGAGTGCTGGACTTCGAAACACCATATATTTT
>TRBJ2-3|TRBD2|few|TRBV6-6
CASSPGLAGLGTDTQYF
TGTGCCAGCAGCCCGGGACTAGCGGGGCTAGGCACAGATACGCAGTATTTT
>TRBJ1-3|TRBD1|many|TRBV9
CASSVGQGAFSGNTIYF
TGTGCCAGCAGCGTTGGACAGGGGGCTTTCTCTGGAAACACCATATATTTT
>TRBJ2-7|TRBD2|few|TRBV6-1
CASSERQGLLAGGLYEQYF
TGTGCCAGCAGTGAAAGACAGGGCTTGCTAGCGGGAGGACTCTACGAGCAGTACTTC
>TRBJ1-2|-|-|TRBV25-1
CASQDLRGSYGYTF
TGTGCCAGCCAAGATCTGAGGGGTAGCTATGGCTACACCTTC
>TRBJ2-5|TRBD2|many|TRBV7-7
CASSRDRGVETQYF
TGTGCTAGCAGCCGGGATCGGGGGGTTGAGACCCAGTACTTC
>TRBJ2-1|TRBD2|-|TRBV6-6
CASSYSGSGSSYNEQFF
TGTGCCAGCAGTTACTCAGGGAGCGGGAGCTCCTACAATGAGCAGTTCTTC
>TRBJ1-3|TRBD1|many|TRBV5-1
CASSGDDRGQFGGNTIYF
TGCGCCAGCAGCGGAGACGACAGGGGGCAGTTCGGTGGAAACACCATATATTTT
>TRBJ2-5|TRBD1|-|TRBV6-2/TRBV6-3
CAGQGAFETQYF
TGTGCCGGACAGGGGGCTTTTGAGACCCAGTACTTC
>TRBJ2-7|-|many|TRBV9
CASSPHLSGEQYF
TGTGCCAGCAGCCCCCACCTGAGTGGCGAGCAGTACTTC
>TRBJ2-7|-|many|TRBV4-1
CASSLGHSYEQYF
TGCGCCAGCAGCCTGGGACACTCCTACGAGCAGTACTTC
>TRBJ1-2|TRBD1|-|TRBV9
CASARQGRDYGYTF
TGTGCCAGCGCTCGACAGGGTCGGGACTATGGCTACACCTTC
>TRBJ1-2|TRBD1|once|TRBV29-1
CSVGDRAYGYTF
TGCAGCGTTGGGGACAGAGCGTACGGTTACACCTTC
>TRBJ1-5|-|once|TRBV5-5
CASSSVGDLGNQPQHF
TGTGCCAGCAGCTCGGTGGGGGACCTGGGCAATCAGCCCCAGCATTTT
>TRBJ1-3|-|-|TRBV5-1
CASSLDRAYGYTIYF
TGCGCCAGCAGCTTGGACAGGGCCTATGGCTACACCATATATTTT
>TRBJ2-7|-|many|TRBV6-6
CASSHSRVLAYEQYF
TGTGCCAGCAGTCACTCGAGGGTCCTAGCCTACGAGCAGTACTTC
>TRBJ2-3|TRBD2|many|TRBV5-1
CASSLAGTSTDTQYF
TGTGCCAGCAGTTTAGCGGGAACTAGCACAGATACGCAGTATTTT
>TRBJ1-3|-|many|TRBV5-1
CASSVLGVPGNTIYF
TGCGCCAGCAGCGTTCTAGGGGTTCCTGGAAACACCATATATTTT
>TRBJ1-4|-|-|TRBV7-2
CASSPPLNSGKLFF
TGTGCCAGCAGCCCCCCTCTTAACTCTGGAAAACTGTTTTTT
>TRBJ2-7|TRBD2|few|TRBV27
CASSLIALAGGNEQYF
TGTGCCAGCAGCCTTATCGCCCTGGCGGGAGGGAACGAGCAGTACTTC
>TRBJ2-1|-|many|TRBV7-9
CASSLPPLGGPSYNEQFF
TGTGCCAGCAGCTTACCGCCCCTGGGGGGCCCGTCCTACAATGAGCAGTTCTTC
>TRBJ2-5|-|many|TRBV6-6
CASSRQETQYF
TGTGCCAGCAGCAGGCAAGAGACCCAGTACTTC
>TRBJ2-7|-|many|TRBV7-9
CASSLGGVYEQYF
TGTGCCAGCAGCTTAGGAGGGGTTTACGAGCAGTACTTC
>TRBJ2-2|TRBD1|many|TRBV24-1
CATSDLKDRGAGELFF
TGTGCCACCAGTGATTTGAAGGACAGGGGTGCCGGGGAGCTGTTTTTT